This T cell receptor beta chain is from a study of T cell clonotyping in hematopoietic cell transplantation. The study's findings and limits: Without cell sorting, CD4 versus CD8 contributions remain unresolved. Graft donor and pretransplant recipient Inverse Simpson Index values predicted broader posttransplant TCR diversity. After transplant, recipient diversity fell while pathologically expanded clonotypes grew through day 180. At the given depth, recipient repertoires were over 95% de novo clonotypes.

On this clone: Its antigen is currently unknown.

Time point indicated: recipient sample about 28 days before transplant, after cytoreduction. This table comes from immunoSEQ multiplex PCR, and its TCRdb copy is limited to in-frame clones, with some not included. The sample consists of some 11,000 clones, roughly nine tenths of them appearing once. The germline CDR1 and CDR2 sequences are SGHNT and YYREEE (reference sequence). Trimming shortened V by 4 bases and J by 0 bases, and 11 bases separated the two germline ends. The CDR3 is made up of 15 amino acids. This sequence originates from a middle-aged woman with acute myeloid leukemia. Some clones in this sample may be carry-over from other donors' samples. The chain has TRBV5-4 and TRBJ1-3, with D tentatively TRBD1 (6 bases). The sequencing used peripheral blood mononuclear cells, collected before stem cell transplant. CDR3: CASSVDRSSGNTIYF. The DNA of the CDR3 is TGTGCCAGCAGCGTAGACAGGAGCTCTGGAAACACCATATATTTT.